The following is a T cell receptor beta chain sequence with its context. No antigen is known for it. Preparation of TRB cDNA libraries relied on 5' RACE carrying UMI labels. TCRdb re-analyzed the 5' RACE reads; it lists each CDR3 protein once, without DNA. This sample contains about 150,000 distinct CDR3 sequences. The germline V gene has CDR1 MDHEN and CDR2 SYDVKM. This CDR3 has 13 residues. This sample is drawn from a study of CXCR3-negative and CXCR3-positive naive CD8 T cells. Study conclusions and caveats: Memory CD8+ T cell repertoires were far less diverse than both naive subsets. Naive cells, whether CXCR3-negative or CXCR3-positive, had similar TRBV-TRBJ usage, while memory cells differed. Hydrophobicity was higher for TRB CDR3s found in CXCR3-positive naive cells than in CXCR3-negative naive cells.

This chain links TRBV28 with TRBJ2-7. What was sequenced was naive CXCR3+ CD8+ T cells from blood. The subset denotes: CD45RO-CCR7+CD27+CD95- naive CD8+ T cells expressing CXCR3 (TNR3+). The receptor was derived from a human donor in good health. Some clones in this sample may be carry-over from other donors' samples. This chain's CDR3 is CASSFFLAYEQYF.